The clone carrying this T cell receptor beta chain was seen a handful of times. Antigen: not known. This entry is derived from a study of Ad26.COV2.S vaccination and SARS-CoV-2 variants. Overall study context: Enrolled in COV1001, the donor was in the Ad26.COV2.S trial arm, which received the vaccine.

Study-wide points: Higher spike-specific TCR breadth was found in vaccine recipients than in placebo recipients.

The CDR3 has 16 residues. V shed 5 bases and J 4 bases; nucleotides not matched to a gene: 12. Germline CDR1 is SGHTA and CDR2 is FQGNSA. The treatment is: some 20 received Ad26.COV2.S at low or high dose, single or two shots; about 5 received placebo; per-sample allocation not given. Sampling took place 63 days after the first vaccine or placebo injection. A Boston adult aged 18-55 years was the donor. Expressing Wuhan-strain SARS-CoV-2 spike, an Ad26 vector served as the vaccine. Method: immunoSEQ multiplex PCR; TCRdb's copy keeps in-frame clones and lacks some. The sample shows some 420,000 clones, roughly 90% of them seen only once.

This receptor was obtained from a person between 18 and 65 years old who received the Ad26.COV2.S COVID-19 vaccine or a placebo. V is TRBV7-2 and J is TRBJ1-2; 8 bases agree with TRBD1. This sample comprised peripheral blood, obtained in a trial of Ad26.COV2.S vaccine versus placebo. Here the CDR3 DNA reads TGTGCCAGCAGCCTCCAGTGGGGGGACAGGACCTATGGCTACACCTTC. Translated: CASSLQWGDRTYGYTF.